These T cell receptor beta chains were read from a single sample in a study of T cell responses to AZD1222 COVID-19 vaccine. TCRdb's copy holds only in-frame clones and misses some; the assay was immunoSEQ multiplex PCR. The sample lists 150,000 or so clones, about nine tenths seen once, with 20% to 25% in the top ten. Sequencing used peripheral blood, obtained on day 0 of AZD1222 vaccination. The receptor source for this set is an adult in good health. CDR3s include the opening cysteine and the closing phenylalanine or tryptophan. D genes are given only for firm matches. Clone size is shown for a subset of rows, as once, few, many or a class of expanded clone.

D | J | size | V | length | DNA | CDR3
. | TRBJ1-2 | . | TRBV9 | 15 | TGTGCCAGCAGCGCCGTTCGATGGGGTAAGGACGGCTACACCTTC | CASSAVRWGKDGYTF
. | TRBJ2-7 | . | TRBV11-2 | 13 | TGTGCCAGCAGCTACAGGGTTTCCTACGAGCAGTACTTC | CASSYRVSYEQYF
. | TRBJ1-5 | . | TRBV7-8 | 12 | TGTGCCAGCAGCTCTTATAATCAGCCCCAGCATTTT | CASSSYNQPQHF
TRBD2 | TRBJ2-5 | . | TRBV4-1 | 14 | TGCGCCAGCAGCCCCGGGACTAGCAGAACGACCCAGTACTTC | CASSPGTSRTTQYF
TRBD2 | TRBJ2-1 | . | TRBV19 | 14 | TGTGCCAGTAGAAAGCGGGGGCCCCACAATGAGCAGTTCTTC | CASRKRGPHNEQFF
. | TRBJ1-2 | . | TRBV7-2 | 13 | TGTGCCAGCAGCCACCGAGGTGAATATGGCTACACCTTC | CASSHRGEYGYTF
TRBD1 | TRBJ2-7 | . | TRBV6-6 | 14 | TGTGCCAGCAGTTACCGAGGACAGGCCTACGAGCAGTACTTC | CASSYRGQAYEQYF
. | TRBJ2-3 | . | TRBV28 | 15 | TGTGCCAGCAGACTCGGAGGGGGAGAGACAGATACGCAGTATTTT | CASRLGGGETDTQYF
. | TRBJ2-3 | . | TRBV3-1/TRBV3-2 | 14 | TGTGCCAGCAGACTAGCAGGGAGCACAGATACGCAGTATTTT | CASRLAGSTDTQYF
. | TRBJ2-3 | . | TRBV15 | 16 | TGTGCCACCAGCAGAGGTTCCGCCTCGGGCACAGATACGCAGTATTTT | CATSRGSASGTDTQYF
. | TRBJ1-5 | . | TRBV6-6 | 12 | . | CAVGPGNQPQHF
. | TRBJ2-1 | . | TRBV29-1 | 15 | TGCAGCGTGGGGTCCTCTCAAGGTCGATACAATGAGCAGTTCTTC | CSVGSSQGRYNEQFF
. | TRBJ2-1 | . | TRBV9 | 14 | TGTGCCAGCAGCACACGGTCACAGGTTAATGAGCAGTTCTTC | CASSTRSQVNEQFF
TRBD1 | TRBJ1-6 | few | TRBV9 | 15 | TGTGCCAGCAGCCAGCGACAGGGGGCGAATTCACCCCTCCACTTT | CASSQRQGANSPLHF
. | TRBJ1-1 | once | TRBV7-9 | 13 | TGTGCCAGCAATCCGGGACAAATCACTGAAGCTTTCTTT | CASNPGQITEAFF
. | TRBJ1-1 | . | TRBV6-5 | 13 | TGTGCCAGCCAACGACAGAAGAACACTGAAGCTTTCTTT | CASQRQKNTEAFF
TRBD1 | TRBJ1-6 | . | TRBV27 | 17 | TGTGCCAGCAGTTTCCTACCTCGACAGGGAATAAGCTCACCCCTCCACTTT | CASSFLPRQGISSPLHF
. | TRBJ2-4 | . | TRBV5-6 | 13 | TGTGCCAGCAGTCCCTACATAGCGCGCATTCAGTACTTC | CASSPYIARIQYF
. | TRBJ1-3 | . | TRBV30 | 14 | TGTGCCTGGAGCCAAACAGGGTCTGGAAACACCATATATTTT | CAWSQTGSGNTIYF
. | TRBJ1-4 | few | TRBV2 | 15 | TGTGCCAGCAAAGCAGTCATGGCAACTAATGAAAAACTGTTTTTT | CASKAVMATNEKLFF
. | TRBJ1-5 | few | TRBV13 | 14 | TGTGCCAGCAGCTTGGGACACCTTCCCCAGCCCCAGCATTTT | CASSLGHLPQPQHF
. | TRBJ2-3 | . | TRBV19 | 15 | TGTGCCAGTAGTAGTTATCGCGCCAGCACAGATACGCAGTATTTT | CASSSYRASTDTQYF
. | TRBJ2-1 | . | TRBV7-2 | 11 | TGTGCCAGCAGCCCGATCCGTGAGCAGTTCTTC | CASSPIREQFF
. | TRBJ2-7 | . | TRBV6-5 | 11 | TGTGCCAGCGGGTATTGGTACGAGCAGTACTTC | CASGYWYEQYF
. | TRBJ1-1 | . | TRBV5-1 | 15 | TGCGCCAGCAGCTACGCACAGGGCATGAACACTGAAGCTTTCTTT | CASSYAQGMNTEAFF
. | TRBJ2-7 | . | TRBV9 | 14 | TGTGCCAGCAGCCCGGGACCCCCCCGCTACGAGCAGTACTTC | CASSPGPPRYEQYF
. | TRBJ2-1 | . | TRBV6-2/TRBV6-3 | 13 | TGTGCCAGCAGTTACGGCCAGTACAATGAGCAGTTCTTC | CASSYGQYNEQFF
. | TRBJ1-5 | . | TRBV2 | 12 | TGTGCCAGCAGTGCCGGACCCCGGCCCCAGCATTTT | CASSAGPRPQHF
. | TRBJ2-3 | . | TRBV4-3 | 14 | TGCGCCAGCAGCCAAGGGAGGGGCACAGATACGCAGTATTTT | CASSQGRGTDTQYF
TRBD2 | TRBJ2-1 | . | TRBV14 | 12 | TGTGCCAGCAGCCCCTTGGGGGGGGAAGGGTTCTTC | CASSPLGGEGFF
. | TRBJ2-1 | . | TRBV5-1 | 14 | TGCGCCAGCAGCTTGGACCGCTCCTACAATGAGCAGTTCTTC | CASSLDRSYNEQFF
TRBD2 | TRBJ2-1 | few | TRBV28 | 14 | TGTGCCAGCAGCCTGGGACTATCCTACAATGAGCAGTTCTTC | CASSLGLSYNEQFF
. | TRBJ1-6 | . | TRBV27 | 14 | TGTGCCAGCAGCCCGGGGTCCAGGACAATACCCCTCCACTTT | CASSPGSRTIPLHF
. | TRBJ1-4 | . | TRBV28 | 15 | TGTGCCAGCAGTTTAGCCCTCGGGACTAATGAAAAACTGTTTTTT | CASSLALGTNEKLFF
TRBD1 | TRBJ2-7 | . | TRBV6-5 | 12 | TGTGCCTGCGCGACAGGGGCCTCCGAGCAGTACTTC | CACATGASEQYF
TRBD2 | TRBJ2-3 | once | TRBV6-5 | 16 | TGTGCCAGCAGTTACATAGCGGGGGGCCACTCAGATACGCAGTATTTT | CASSYIAGGHSDTQYF
TRBD1 | TRBJ2-1 | . | TRBV6-2/TRBV6-3 | 15 | TGTGCCAGCAGTTCACGACAGGGGGCTTACAATGAGCAGTTCTTC | CASSSRQGAYNEQFF
. | TRBJ2-3 | . | TRBV11-3 | 12 | TGTGCCAGCAGCATACGGTCCGATACGCAGTATTTT | CASSIRSDTQYF
. | TRBJ2-3 | . | TRBV7-9 | 11 | TGTGCCAGCACCTCCACAGATACGCAGTATTTT | CASTSTDTQYF
. | TRBJ2-1 | . | TRBV30 | 13 | TGTGCCTGGAGTTTATTCCGACAGGCCGGAAAGTTCTTC | CAWSLFRQAGKFF
TRBD1 | TRBJ1-2 | . | TRBV7-9 | 14 | TGTGCCAGCAGCCCCAGCCTACAGGGGGCTGGCTACACCTTC | CASSPSLQGAGYTF
. | TRBJ2-1 | . | TRBV3-1/TRBV3-2 | 12 | TGTGCCAGCAGCCAAGTATTAGGTGAGCAGTTCTTC | CASSQVLGEQFF
. | TRBJ2-1 | . | TRBV19 | 12 | TGTGCCAGTAGTATAGGGGTCAGGGAGCAGTTCTTC | CASSIGVREQFF
TRBD1 | TRBJ1-5 | few | TRBV28 | 14 | TGTGCCAGCAGTCCTGGACAGGGGAATCAGCCCCAGCATTTT | CASSPGQGNQPQHF
. | TRBJ2-2 | . | TRBV5-1 | 16 | TGCGCCAGCAGCTTGGAGGGCGGTGGGAACACCGGGGAGCTGTTTTTT | CASSLEGGGNTGELFF
. | TRBJ1-2 | . | TRBV10-3 | 13 | TGTGCCATCAGTGTTCAGGGAGGATATGGCTACACCTTC | CAISVQGGYGYTF
. | TRBJ1-2 | once | TRBV3-1/TRBV3-2 | 13 | TGTGCCAGCAGCCAAGATGCGATATATGGCTACACCTTC | CASSQDAIYGYTF
. | TRBJ1-5 | . | TRBV28 | 15 | TGTGCCAGTCGGCCTCCGGGGGGAGGCAATCAGCCCCAGCATTTT | CASRPPGGGNQPQHF
TRBD2 | TRBJ2-7 | . | TRBV29-1 | 15 | TGCAGCGTTGAATGGGGGGGAGGGGTCCCCTACGAGCAGTACTTC | CSVEWGGGVPYEQYF
. | TRBJ2-1 | . | TRBV6-5 | 13 | TGTGCCAGCAGTTACCCCACAACTAATGAGCAGTTCTTC | CASSYPTTNEQFF
. | TRBJ2-7 | . | TRBV7-9 | 14 | TGTGCCAGCAGCCCAGAGGGTCGGTTTGGGGAGCAGTACTTC | CASSPEGRFGEQYF
. | TRBJ1-3 | . | TRBV7-2 | 17 | TGTGCCAGCAGCTTAGTTTGGACATCCCGCTCTGGAAACACCATATATTTT | CASSLVWTSRSGNTIYF
. | TRBJ1-4 | . | TRBV24-1 | 13 | TGTGCCACCAGTGACGGGGGGCGAGAAAAACTGTTTTTT | CATSDGGREKLFF